This T cell receptor beta chain appears in the sequencing data of a study of blood T cell repertoires in COVID-19. Study as a whole: Nucleic acid was either cDNA or gDNA, and it came from T cells, B-cell-depleted T cells, or PBMCs.

Each recovered donor of Cohort 3 presented with two negative PCRs, clearance, or symptom resolution. Trimming took 3 bases from V and 3 from J; bases not matched to a gene: 2. The germline gives CDR1 SEHNR, CDR2 FQNEAQ (reference sequence). This CDR3 has 14 residues. Original processing methods: Reference gene primer amplification gave nucleated cell count estimates. TCRdb's copy holds only in-frame clones and misses some; the assay was immunoSEQ multiplex PCR. The DNA was the basis for D and trimming; V, J and clone size are from that table. The repertoire consists of fewer than 350,000 clones, with around 84% occurring once and the leading ten covering about 2.3%.

Source material: PBMCs or T cells enriched from blood (not recorded which). The sequence was collected from a woman aged 50 to 60 who had recovered from COVID-19. The chain combines TRBV7-9 with TRBJ1-1, with 9 bases matching TRBD1. The CDR3 DNA reads as TGTGCCAGCAGCTTCAGGGACAGGGACACTGAAGCTTTCTTT. Its translation is CASSFRDRDTEAFF.